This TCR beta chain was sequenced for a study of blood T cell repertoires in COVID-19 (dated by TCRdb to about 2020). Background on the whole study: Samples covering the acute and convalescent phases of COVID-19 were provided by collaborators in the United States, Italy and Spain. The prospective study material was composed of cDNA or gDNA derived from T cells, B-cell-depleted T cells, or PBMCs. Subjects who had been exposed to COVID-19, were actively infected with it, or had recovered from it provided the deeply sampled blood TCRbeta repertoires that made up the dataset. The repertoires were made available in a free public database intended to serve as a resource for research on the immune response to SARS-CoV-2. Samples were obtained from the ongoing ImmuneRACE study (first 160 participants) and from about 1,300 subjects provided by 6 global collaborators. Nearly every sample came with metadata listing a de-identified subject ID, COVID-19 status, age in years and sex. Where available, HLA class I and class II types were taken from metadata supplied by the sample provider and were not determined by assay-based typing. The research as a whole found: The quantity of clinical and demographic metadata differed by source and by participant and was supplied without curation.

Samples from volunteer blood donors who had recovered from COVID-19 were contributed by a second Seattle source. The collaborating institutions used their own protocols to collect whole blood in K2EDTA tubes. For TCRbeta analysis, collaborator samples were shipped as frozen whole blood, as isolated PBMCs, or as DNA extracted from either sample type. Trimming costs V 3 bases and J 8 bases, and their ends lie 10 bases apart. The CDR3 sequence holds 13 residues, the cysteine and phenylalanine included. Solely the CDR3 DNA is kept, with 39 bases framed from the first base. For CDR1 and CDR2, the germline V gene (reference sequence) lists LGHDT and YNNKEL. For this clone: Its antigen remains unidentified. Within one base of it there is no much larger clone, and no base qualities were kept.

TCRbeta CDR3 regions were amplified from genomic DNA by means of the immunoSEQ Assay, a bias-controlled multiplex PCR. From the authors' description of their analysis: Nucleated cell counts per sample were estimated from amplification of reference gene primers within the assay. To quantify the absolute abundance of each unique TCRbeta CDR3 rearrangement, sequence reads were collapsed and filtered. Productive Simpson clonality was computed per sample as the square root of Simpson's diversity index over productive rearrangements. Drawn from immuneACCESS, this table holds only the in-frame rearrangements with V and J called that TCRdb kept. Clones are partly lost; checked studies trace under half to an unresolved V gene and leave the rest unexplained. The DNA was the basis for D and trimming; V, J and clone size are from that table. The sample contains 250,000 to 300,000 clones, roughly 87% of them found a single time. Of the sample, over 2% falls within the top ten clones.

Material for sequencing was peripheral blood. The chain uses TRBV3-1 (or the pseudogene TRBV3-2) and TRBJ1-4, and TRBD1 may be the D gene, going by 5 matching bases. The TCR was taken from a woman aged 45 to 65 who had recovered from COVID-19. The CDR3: CASSHQGGEKLFF. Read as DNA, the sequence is TGTGCCAGCAGCCACCAGGGAGGGGAAAAACTGTTTTTT.